This T cell receptor (beta chain) is drawn from a study of shared clonotypes between healthy human individuals. To note about this clone: As yet, its antigen is unknown.

CDR3 length: 15 amino acids. Looked up from germline, CDR1 is MDHEN and CDR2 is SYDVKM. J lost 7 bases, V lost 6 bases, and 9 bases had no gene match. Donation came from healthy HIV-negative adults that had no recent acute infections or vaccinations. Libraries were prepared by immunoSEQ multiplex PCR; TCRdb keeps only in-frame clonotypes and omits some of them. The table has 730,000 or so clones, approximately 79% seen once. Study-wide results and caveats: Incomplete sequencing of sorted subsets was indicated by rarefaction despite large depth.

This clonotype originated in a woman in her thirties in good health. The source material was memory CD4+ T cells sorted from blood. Subset here: CD45RA-negative fraction. This chain uses TRBV28 with TRBJ2-2, with 9 nucleotides matching TRBD1. DNA of the CDR3: TGTGCCAGCAGGTCCGGGACAGGGACGGTCGGGGAGCTGTTTTTT. It encodes CASRSGTGTVGELFF.